What follows are 28 T cell receptor beta chains derived from one specimen sequenced in a study of CD8+CD57+ T cells in acquired aplastic anemia listed by TCRdb under 2018. The run used an Illumina HiSeq 2000. Profiling of TCR beta VDJ combinations and CDR3 sequences used genomic DNA as the template. Starting from the raw public reads, TCRdb applied fastp trimming at Q25, assembled clones with MiXCR and retained in-frame beta chains. Rows are unified per CDR3 protein, each entry keeping the most common DNA and genes. The table for this sample lists about 110,000 distinct CDR3 sequences; around 53% of them were counted only once. The ten largest clones capture roughly a third of the sample. The sequenced sample was sorted CD4+, CD8+, or CD8+CD57+ T cells (not recorded which) from PBMCs. Every receptor here comes from a human donor in good health, serving as a control.

The V call is TRBV5-1, the J call TRBJ1-2; 7 positions match TRBD1. V lost 4 bases and J lost 6; bases outside the gene matches: 3. This CDR3 contains 12 residues. Germline CDR1 reads SGHRS; CDR2 reads YFSETQ. The CDR3 bases are TGCGCCAGCAGCACGACAGGGAATGGCTACACCTTC. It encodes CASSTTGNGYTF.

This clonotype was counted once. The rearrangement links TRBV9 to TRBJ1-5; 7 nucleotides align to TRBD1. Germline CDR1 is SGDLS and CDR2 is YYNGEE. Germline trimming cut 4 bases from V and 4 bases from J; bases unmatched to any gene: 5. The CDR3 runs to 14 residues. CDR3 sequence: CASSSRDRNQPQHF. As DNA, the CDR3 is TGTGCCAGCAGCTCCCGGGACAGAAATCAGCCCCAGCATTTT.

This clonotype was observed many times. V and J are TRBV19 and TRBJ1-1; the D gene is possibly TRBD1 (5 bases). Germline loops: CDR1 LNHDA, CDR2 SQIVND (reference sequence). Trimming removed 6 bases from V and 0 bases from J, with 8 bases in between. The CDR3 is 13 amino acids. CDR3 protein: CASREGMNTEAFF. CDR3 sequence (DNA): TGTGCCAGTAGGGAGGGGATGAACACTGAAGCTTTCTTT.

This chain connects TRBV5-6 to TRBJ2-3; 7 bases are a match to TRBD2. Germline CDR1 is SGHDT and CDR2 is YYEEEE. After removal of 1 base from V and 2 bases from J, the junction contained 7 bases not matched to a gene. The CDR3 runs to 16 residues. The CDR3 sequence: CASSLFGGGYTDTQYF. Written as DNA, the CDR3 is TGTGCCAGCAGCTTGTTTGGGGGGGGTTACACAGATACGCAGTATTTT.

This clonotype was detected ten times or more. This chain links TRBV6-4 with TRBJ2-3; 11 bases align to TRBD2. After removal of 0 bases from V and 1 base from J, the junction contained 0 bases not matched to a gene. CDR1 is MRHNA, CDR2 SNTAGT, per germline. The CDR3 covers 16 residues. Here the CDR3 reads CASSDSTSGGTDTQYF. Here the CDR3 DNA reads TGTGCCAGCAGTGACTCGACTAGCGGGGGCACAGATACGCAGTATTTT.

On this clonotype: The missing conserved phenylalanine or tryptophan at the end of this CDR3 makes a read error likely. It is unclear where the CDR3 begins or ends on the DNA, so no DNA is shown, and the CDR3 is as TCRdb lists it. V and J are TRBV2 and TRBJ1-1. The CDR3 has 9 residues if both end residues are counted. CDR1 SNHLY and CDR2 FYNNEI come from the germline V gene. The CDR3 sequence: CASSEQEEA.

This clonotype has more than one count but fewer than ten. The gene calls are TRBV2 and TRBJ2-7; D uncertain. This CDR3 contains 13 residues. CDR1 is SNHLY and CDR2 is FYNNEI in the germline V gene. With 2 bases removed from V and 3 bases from J, the gap between germline ends came to 8 bases. CDR3 protein: CASSELSNYEQYF. CDR3 in DNA: TGTGCCAGCAGTGAACTCTCCAACTACGAGCAGTACTTC.

This clonotype has at least ten counts. The chain recombines TRBV19 with TRBJ2-5, with 12 bases identical to TRBD2. The germline V gene has CDR1 LNHDA and CDR2 SQIVND (reference sequence). V lost 3 bases and J lost 1; bases outside the gene matches: 6. CDR3 size: 17 residues. CDR3 sequence: CASSMTSGGPIQETQYF. DNA of the CDR3: TGTGCCAGTAGTATGACTAGCGGGGGACCAATCCAAGAGACCCAGTACTTC.

This clonotype occurred many times. The chain uses TRBV11-1 and TRBJ1-1, with D possibly matching TRBD1 (5 bases). Germline CDR1 is SGHAT and CDR2 is FQDESV (reference sequence). This CDR3 contains 14 residues. V lost 3 bases, J lost 8 bases, and 16 bases lay in between. CDR3 sequence: CASSFPEGQLEAFF. The CDR3 DNA reads as TGTGCCAGCAGCTTCCCCGAGGGGCAGTTGGAAGCTTTCTTT.

The chain employs TRBV24-1 and TRBJ2-3; TRBD2 matches at 10 bases. The CDR3 has 15 residues. V lost 4 bases and J lost 5; bases outside the gene matches: 5. Germline assignment: CDR1 KGHDR and CDR2 SFDVKD. CDR3 in amino acids: CATSDRLAGVDTQYF. Here the CDR3 DNA reads TGTGCCACCAGTGACAGGCTAGCGGGAGTAGATACGCAGTATTTT.

The rearrangement links TRBV5-1 to TRBJ2-5; no definite D call. The CDR3 spans 12 residues. Germline V lookup: CDR1 SGHRS, CDR2 YFSETQ. The V gene lost 7 bases and the J gene lost 5 bases, with 12 bases spanning the gap. CDR3 in DNA: TGCGCCAGCGCGGAGAGATGGGAGACCCAGTACTTC. Translated: CASAERWETQYF.

The rearrangement uses TRBV2 and TRBJ1-2; D is unresolved. The CDR3 covers 13 residues. V lost 6 bases and J lost 14, with 22 bases in between. The V gene's germline CDR1 is SNHLY and CDR2 FYNNEI. CDR3 in DNA: TGTGCCAGCAGCTCCCTCTCCGTGGGGTTTACGACCTTC. Its protein is CASSSLSVGFTTF.

The V gene is TRBV24-1, the J gene TRBJ2-1; 11 bases align to TRBD1. The germline gives CDR1 KGHDR, CDR2 SFDVKD. The ends lost 7 bases at V and 7 bases at J; junction bases unmatched: 8. CDR3 length: 15 amino acids. The CDR3 coding sequence is TGTGCCACCAGCGGTCGGGACAGGGGGTCAAATGAGCAGTTCTTC. Protein product: CATSGRDRGSNEQFF.

This clonotype was observed a single time. The chain joins TRBV15 to TRBJ2-2; D is perhaps TRBD1 (6 bases). In germline, CDR1 is LNHNV, CDR2 YYDKDF (reference sequence). The V and J ends lost 3 bases and 0 bases respectively, with 8 bases between them. There are 15 residues in the CDR3. The CDR3 reads CATSRAGANTGELFF. The CDR3 nucleotides are TGTGCCACCAGCAGGGCAGGGGCGAACACCGGGGAGCTGTTTTTT.

The chain couples TRBV25-1 to TRBJ2-1; 11 bases map to TRBD1. V gave up 4 bases and J gave up 4 bases; unmatched junction bases: 3. Germline CDR1 is MGHDK and CDR2 is SYGVNS. CDR3 length: 15 residues. The DNA of the CDR3 is TGTGCCAGCAGTGGCCGGGACAGGGGGTACAATGAGCAGTTCTTC. Protein: CASSGRDRGYNEQFF. The full variable domain, rest sourced from reference TRBV25-1 and TRBJ2-1, is EADIYQTPRYLVIGTGKKITLECSQTMGHDKMYWYQQDPGMELHLIHYSYGVNSTEKGDLSSESTVSRIRTEHFPLTLESARPSHTSQYLCASSGRDRGYNEQFFGPGTRLTVL.

This clonotype was seen more than once but under ten times. The chain carries TRBV30 and TRBJ2-7, with no clear D. The CDR3 sequence is 11 residues long. V gave up 2 bases and J gave up 5 bases, with 7 bases separating them. Germline CDR1 and CDR2: GTSNPN and SVGIG (reference sequence). CDR3 bases: TGTGCCTGGAGTCTCTTAAACGAGCAGTACTTC. It is translated as CAWSLLNEQYF.

The V and J genes are TRBV6-2 or TRBV6-3 and TRBJ2-1; D is unclear. The CDR3 is 17 residues long. V was trimmed by 4 bases and J by 0 bases, leaving 16 bases between them. The germline V gene has CDR1 MNHEY and CDR2 SVGEGT. CDR3 DNA sequence: TGTGCCAGCAGTTCCTCAGTAGCCCAGAGCTCCTACAATGAGCAGTTCTTC. Its translation: CASSSSVAQSSYNEQFF.

Turning to this clonotype: The junction does not match germline at one end; this may be a read error. The chain combines TRBV7-8 with TRBJ1-6; the D gene is possibly TRBD1 (6 bases). Germline CDR1 and CDR2: SGHVS and FQNEAQ. This CDR3 has 13 residues. DNA for the CDR3: TGTGCCAGCAGTTACAGGGACAATTTACCCCTCCACTTT. Translation gives CASSYRDNLPLHF.

Many counts were recorded for this clonotype. This chain joins TRBV4-3 and TRBJ1-1; D possibly corresponds to TRBD1 (6 bases). V was pared by 0 bases and J by 1 base, with 12 bases between. This CDR3 is built from 16 residues. The germline V gene has CDR1 LGHNA and CDR2 YSLEER. This CDR3 is CASSQDRRGANTEAFF. The DNA of the CDR3 is TGCGCCAGCAGCCAAGATAGGAGGGGGGCGAACACTGAAGCTTTCTTT.

This clonotype was seen ten or more times. The V gene is TRBV5-1, the J gene TRBJ1-5, with D possibly being TRBD1 (6 bases). CDR3 length equals 15 residues. Trimming shortened V by 1 base and J by 2 bases, and 10 bases separated the two germline ends. Germline V lookup: CDR1 SGHRS, CDR2 YFSETQ. CDR3 coding DNA: TGCGCCAGCAGCTTGACAGGGATGGGCAATCAGCCCCAGCATTTT. Protein product: CASSLTGMGNQPQHF. Supplemented by reference TRBV5-1 and TRBJ1-5, the full variable domain reads KAGVTQTPRYLIKTRGQQVTLSCSPISGHRSVSWYQQTPGQGLQFLFEYFSETQRNKGNFPGRFSGRQFSNSRSEMNVSTLELGDSALYLCASSLTGMGNQPQHFGDGTRLSIL.

The rearrangement uses TRBV10-3 and TRBJ1-1; TRBD1 agrees at 9 bases. Germline V gene sequence: CDR1 ENHRY, CDR2 SYGVKD. This CDR3 contains 15 residues. The junction had 7 bases not matched to a gene; V was cut back by 4 bases and J by 4 bases. CDR3 loop: CAISVDRGGSTEAFF. CDR3 DNA sequence: TGTGCCATCAGTGTAGACAGGGGGGGTAGCACTGAAGCTTTCTTT.

This clonotype was seen only a few times. The chain has TRBV6-1 and TRBJ1-1, with TRBD1 identical over 12 bases. The CDR3 sequence is 15 residues long. CDR1 is MNHNS and CDR2 is SASEGT in the germline V gene. V was pared by 3 bases and J by 6 bases, with 5 bases of the junction left unmatched. The CDR3 DNA sequence: TGTGCCAGCAGTGATCCGGGACAGGGGGCCTCTGAAGCTTTCTTT. It specifies CASSDPGQGASEAFF.

The chain joins TRBV19 to TRBJ1-2; 9 bases map to TRBD1. This CDR3 spans 15 amino acids. The germline V gene has CDR1 LNHDA and CDR2 SQIVND (reference sequence). J lost 5 bases, V lost 5 bases, and 9 bases had no gene match. CDR3 coding DNA: TGTGCCAGTAGTGTAAACAGGGGGCAAGGATATGGCTACACCTTC. Its translation is CASSVNRGQGYGYTF.

This clonotype has at least ten counts. The chain couples TRBV6-1 to TRBJ1-2; D uncertain. Trimming took 5 bases from V and 8 from J, leaving 9 bases between them. This CDR3 contains 11 residues. Germline CDR1 is MNHNS and CDR2 is SASEGT. The CDR3 coding sequence is TGTGCCAGCAGTCCAGGTAGAGGCTACACCTTC. Its protein is CASSPGRGYTF.

This clonotype was detected many times. This sequence joins TRBV6-5 and TRBJ1-2; D perhaps matches TRBD1 (6 bases). Germline V gene sequence: CDR1 MNHEY, CDR2 SVGAGI. V was trimmed by 0 bases and J by 8 bases, leaving 13 bases between them. The CDR3 loop spans 14 amino acids. The CDR3 DNA follows: TGTGCCAGCAGTTACTCGGGGGGGGCACGCGGCTACACCTTC. It codes for CASSYSGGARGYTF.

The table lists this clonotype with many counts. The chain carries TRBV30 and TRBJ1-5; maybe TRBD1 (5 bases). V lost 6 bases to trimming and J lost 6 bases, with 18 bases between them. CDR3 length: 14 residues. Germline-derived CDR1 and CDR2 are GTSNPN and SVGIG (reference sequence). Here the CDR3 reads CACSSEGLSQPQHF. CDR3 nucleotide sequence: TGTGCCTGCTCCTCAGAGGGGTTGAGTCAGCCCCAGCATTTT.

The V and J genes are TRBV25-1 and TRBJ1-1; D gene ambiguous. Germline V CDR1 and CDR2: MGHDK, SYGVNS. V gave up 5 bases and J gave up 2 bases, with 15 bases separating them. The CDR3 spans 15 residues. CDR3 nucleotide sequence: TGTGCCAGCAGTCGAAACGGACCTATTAACACTGAAGCTTTCTTT. Its translation is CASSRNGPINTEAFF. The whole variable domain, filled in from reference TRBV25-1 and TRBJ1-1, reads EADIYQTPRYLVIGTGKKITLECSQTMGHDKMYWYQQDPGMELHLIHYSYGVNSTEKGDLSSESTVSRIRTEHFPLTLESARPSHTSQYLCASSRNGPINTEAFFGQGTRLTVV.

The chain has TRBV19 and TRBJ2-7, with a weak D call TRBD1 (6 bases). CDR3 size: 14 residues. Germline assignment: CDR1 LNHDA and CDR2 SQIVND (reference sequence). Trimming shortened V by 5 bases and J by 4 bases, and 15 bases separated the two germline ends. The CDR3 sequence: CASSQARDNYEQYF. For the CDR3, the DNA is TGTGCCAGTAGTCAAGCCCGGGACAATTACGAGCAGTACTTC.